The 26 T cell receptor beta chains listed next were all sequenced from one sample in a study of shared clonotypes between healthy human individuals (TCRdb year 2020). The library was obtained by the immunoSEQ multiplex PCR assay. TCRdb provides this immuneACCESS table in a form limited to in-frame rearrangements. Some clones are lacking; in checked studies, under half of them reflect an unresolved V gene, and why the rest are absent is not known. The sample includes millions of clones, with around nine tenths observed a single time. Around 0.15% of the sample belongs to the ten largest clones. Sequenced input: naive CD4+ T cells sorted from blood. The sample's cell subset or site label, in plain terms: CD45RA+ positively selected. The receptor source for this set is a young man in good health.

The gene calls are TRBV10-1 and TRBJ2-3; D remains unclear. Looked up from germline, CDR1 is WNHNN and CDR2 is SYGVQD (reference sequence). The CDR3 runs 11 residues. The V and J ends lost 6 bases and 7 bases respectively, with 8 bases between them. The CDR3 DNA reads as TGCGCCAGCAGCTCCGGTTATACGCAGTATTTT. Amino acid sequence: CASSSGYTQYF.

The chain combines TRBV9 with TRBJ1-4, with 8 bases matching TRBD1. CDR1 is SGDLS and CDR2 is YYNGEE in the germline V gene. With 3 bases clipped from V and 5 bases from J, the junction kept 6 bases outside the gene matches. This CDR3 spans 15 amino acids. Written as DNA, the CDR3 is TGTGCCAGCAGCGCCACAGGGGGGGTGAATGAAAAACTGTTTTTT. As protein: CASSATGGVNEKLFF.

Comment on this clone: Other DNA sequences in this sample translate to the same CDR3. The V and J genes are TRBV19 and TRBJ1-5; D perhaps matches TRBD1 (5 bases). Germline CDR1 LNHDA, CDR2 SQIVND (reference sequence). Trimming removed 3 bases from V and 4 bases from J, with 10 bases in between. The CDR3 extends over 14 amino acids. CDR3 bases: TGTGCCAGTAGTATCAGGGACGGAAATCAGCCCCAGCATTTT. Its protein is CASSIRDGNQPQHF.

J is TRBJ2-5 and V is TRBV7-9; the D gene could be TRBD1 or TRBD2 (5 bases each). The J call is uncertain, as TRBJ2-7 better fits the DNA end. Germline assignment: CDR1 SEHNR and CDR2 FQNEAQ (reference sequence). CDR3 length: 13 residues. In DNA, the CDR3 is TGTGCCAGCAGCTTGGGGGTCTCCTACGAGCAGTACTTC. Protein: CASSLGVSYEQYF.

V and J are TRBV11-2 and TRBJ2-7, with TRBD1 matching 8 bases. The CDR3 contains 15 residues. Germline trimming cut 4 bases from V and 0 bases from J; bases unmatched to any gene: 5. Per the germline V gene, CDR1 is SGHAT and CDR2 is FQNNGV. The CDR3 region has the DNA TGTGCCAGCAGCTCGAGACAGGGGTCCTCCTACGAGCAGTACTTC. Its translation: CASSSRQGSSYEQYF. The complete variable domain, with remaining parts taken from reference TRBV11-2 and TRBJ2-7, reads EAGVAQSPRYKIIEKRQSVAFWCNPISGHATLYWYQQILGQGPKLLIQFQNNGVVDDSQLPKDRFSAERLKGVDSTLKIQPAKLEDSAVYLCASSSRQGSSYEQYFGPGTRLTVT.

This chain joins TRBV6-1 and TRBJ1-2; D may be TRBD1 (5 bases). V was cut by 2 bases and J by 4 bases, with 14 bases left in between. The germline V gene encodes CDR1 MNHNS and CDR2 SASEGT. The CDR3 covers 15 residues. The CDR3 DNA reads TGTGCCAGCAGTGAAACCCAGGGTAAGGGCTATGGCTACACCTTC. Its protein is CASSETQGKGYGYTF.

This clone appeared once. Other nucleotide sequences from this sample produce the same CDR3. The chain couples TRBV19 to TRBJ1-5; 8 positions agree with TRBD1. V shed 6 bases, J shed 5 bases, and the junction held 9 bases outside the gene matches. Germline-derived CDR1 and CDR2 are LNHDA and SQIVND (reference sequence). This CDR3 is built from 15 residues. CDR3 protein: CASSLDRGRDQPQHF. CDR3 DNA: TGTGCCAGTAGCCTAGACAGGGGAAGGGATCAGCCCCAGCATTTT.

This clone was recorded once. This sequence joins TRBV14 and TRBJ1-2; 10 bases align to TRBD1. The trim removed 5 bases at V and 1 base at J, leaving 7 bases unmatched. Germline V CDR1 and CDR2: SGHDN, FVKESK. The CDR3 loop spans 16 amino acids. CDR3 protein: CASSATGGSINYGYTF. CDR3 bases: TGTGCCAGCAGCGCGACAGGGGGCTCCATTAACTATGGCTACACCTTC.

The rearrangement uses TRBV5-1 and TRBJ1-1, with D perhaps matching TRBD1 (6 bases). V was shortened by 3 bases and J by 5 bases, with 17 bases between the two germline ends. Germline-derived CDR1 and CDR2 are SGHRS and YFSETQ. The CDR3 spans 15 residues. The CDR3 sequence: CASSWGRGVETEAFF. In nucleotides, the CDR3 is TGCGCCAGCAGCTGGGGGCGGGGTGTAGAAACTGAAGCTTTCTTT. Based on the CDR3 plus reference TRBV5-1 and TRBJ1-1, the full variable domain is KAGVTQTPRYLIKTRGQQVTLSCSPISGHRSVSWYQQTPGQGLQFLFEYFSETQRNKGNFPGRFSGRQFSNSRSEMNVSTLELGDSALYLCASSWGRGVETEAFFGQGTRLTVV.

As for this clone: Different DNA sequences within this sample yield the same CDR3. The chain uses TRBV7-9 and TRBJ1-4, with D maybe TRBD1 (5 bases). The CDR3 totals 13 residues. Trimming pared 5 bases from V and 7 bases from J, leaving 11 bases between. Looked up from germline, CDR1 is SEHNR and CDR2 is FQNEAQ (reference sequence). The CDR3 DNA reads TGTGCCAGCAGCCAGGGCGGATCTGAAAAACTGTTTTTT. Protein sequence: CASSQGGSEKLFF.

The chain joins TRBV19 to TRBJ2-7; 8 nucleotides align to TRBD1. Germline CDR1 LNHDA, CDR2 SQIVND (reference sequence). The V segment lost 4 bases and the J segment 4 bases; nucleotides outside the gene matches: 9. The CDR3 extends over 15 amino acids. CDR3 protein: CASSTNRDRNYEQYF. CDR3 nucleotides: TGTGCCAGTAGTACAAACCGGGACAGGAATTACGAGCAGTACTTC.

The chain combines TRBV5-1 with TRBJ1-4; possibly TRBD1 for D (6 bases). The CDR3 runs to 14 residues. CDR1 and CDR2 (germline): SGHRS, YFSETQ. V was pared by 4 bases and J by 7 bases, with 14 bases between. CDR3 loop: CASSAGTRSEKLFF. Written as DNA, the CDR3 is TGCGCCAGCAGCGCTGGGACAAGGAGTGAAAAACTGTTTTTT.

The V and J genes are TRBV10-3 and TRBJ1-1; TRBD1 is a possible D gene (6 bases). V was shortened by 6 bases and J by 7 bases, with 18 bases between the two germline ends. Germline V gene sequence: CDR1 ENHRY, CDR2 SYGVKD. The CDR3 runs to 14 residues. The CDR3 spells CAIRAGQSSSEAFF. The CDR3 DNA follows: TGTGCCATCAGGGCGGGACAATCTTCCAGTGAAGCTTTCTTT.

In this sample, this clone turned up once. V and J are TRBV2 and TRBJ1-3; tentatively, D is TRBD1 (6 bases). This CDR3 region has 15 residues. V lost 3 bases to trimming and J lost 2 bases, with 11 bases between them. The germline CDR1 and CDR2 sequences are SNHLY and FYNNEI. Written as DNA, the CDR3 is TGTGCCAGCAGTGAGGTGGGGACACCTGGAAACACCATATATTTT. Protein sequence: CASSEVGTPGNTIYF.

This sequence joins TRBV19 and TRBJ2-7, with D tentatively TRBD2 (7 bases). This CDR3 comprises 13 residues. Germline V CDR1 and CDR2: LNHDA, SQIVND (reference sequence). Trimming stripped 3 bases from V and 4 bases from J, with 10 bases between. CDR3 sequence reads: CASSIRGGYEQYF. DNA of the CDR3: TGTGCCAGTAGTATTAGGGGGGGGTACGAGCAGTACTTC.

The chain links TRBV7-9 to TRBJ1-2; possible D gene TRBD1, 5 bases. The V end lost 5 bases, the J end lost 4 bases, and 26 bases lay between the germline ends. CDR3 length equals 18 residues. CDR1 and CDR2 (germline): SEHNR, FQNEAQ (reference sequence). This chain's CDR3 is CASSPPLGGTAFFYGYTF. In nucleotides, the CDR3 is TGTGCCAGCAGCCCCCCTTTGGGGGGGACTGCCTTCTTCTATGGCTACACCTTC.

The chain uses TRBV5-4 and TRBJ1-6, with D possibly being TRBD1 (5 bases). Trimming stripped 3 bases from V and 7 bases from J, with 17 bases between. The CDR3 extends over 16 amino acids. Per the germline V gene, CDR1 is SGHNT and CDR2 is YYREEE (reference sequence). CDR3 sequence: CASSWGVTTENSPLHF. CDR3 sequence (DNA): TGTGCCAGCAGCTGGGGCGTCACGACGGAGAATTCACCCCTCCACTTT.

This clone was counted once. The chain uses TRBV18 and TRBJ1-2, with a possible D match to TRBD1 (5 bases). Per germline, CDR1 KGHSH and CDR2 LQKENI. V lost 0 bases, J lost 14 bases, and 16 bases lay in between. This CDR3 contains 13 residues. CDR3 loop: CASSPPIWDYTTF. The CDR3 nucleotides are TGTGCCAGCTCACCACCGATCTGGGACTACACTACCTTC.

V and J are TRBV4-1 and TRBJ1-3; D is possibly TRBD1 (5 bases). CDR1 and CDR2 (germline): MGHRA, YSYEKL. V shed 1 base and J shed 3 bases, with 16 bases lying between them. The CDR3 has 17 amino acids. The CDR3, as DNA: TGCGCCAGCAGCCAAGTCGTTATTGGGGCTGGTGGAAACACCATATATTTT. Its protein product is CASSQVVIGAGGNTIYF.

The chain links TRBV7-2 to TRBJ2-1; 7 bases match TRBD1. The ends lost 2 bases at V and 10 bases at J; junction bases unmatched: 2. The CDR3 sequence is 12 residues long. Per the germline V gene, CDR1 is SGHTA and CDR2 is FQGNSA. CDR3 sequence reads: CASSLTTGEQFF. CDR3 in DNA: TGTGCCAGCAGCTTAACGACAGGGGAGCAGTTCTTC.

The CDR3 loop reads CASMDRLIYEQYF. CDR3 bases: TGCGCCAGCATGGACAGGCTAATCTACGAGCAGTACTTC. This chain joins TRBV10-1 and TRBJ2-7; TRBD1 agrees at 7 bases. V was clipped by 7 bases and J by 3 bases; unmatched bases: 6. Germline CDR1 is WNHNN and CDR2 is SYGVQD (reference sequence). The CDR3 loop spans 13 amino acids.

The V and J genes are TRBV7-2 and TRBJ2-1, with 10 positions matching TRBD2. The CDR3 covers 16 residues. V lost 1 base and J lost 6; bases outside the gene matches: 6. Germline CDR1 SGHTA, CDR2 FQGNSA. Written as DNA, the CDR3 is TGTGCCAGCAGCTTAGTTAGCGGGGGGCCCTTCAATGAGCAGTTCTTC. It is translated as CASSLVSGGPFNEQFF.

This chain joins TRBV5-1 and TRBJ2-7, with D possibly matching TRBD1 (6 bases). Germline CDR1 SGHRS, CDR2 YFSETQ. V lost 3 bases to trimming and J lost 3 bases, with 13 bases between them. The CDR3 has 14 residues. CDR3 protein: CASSWTEGRYEQYF. Here the CDR3 DNA reads TGCGCCAGCAGCTGGACAGAGGGGCGCTACGAGCAGTACTTC.

This clone appeared a few times. The chain is built from TRBV4-3 and TRBJ1-1; D is unclear. CDR3 length: 13 amino acids. Germline lookup yields CDR1 LGHNA and CDR2 YSLEER. The V and J ends lost 3 bases and 1 base respectively, with 6 bases between them. This chain's CDR3 is CASSQTWNTEAFF. CDR3 coding DNA: TGCGCCAGCAGCCAGACTTGGAACACTGAAGCTTTCTTT.

This sequence joins TRBV27 and TRBJ1-1; possible D gene TRBD1, 5 bases. Germline lookup yields CDR1 MNHEY and CDR2 SMNVEV (reference sequence). The V end lost 9 bases, the J end lost 2 bases, and 16 bases lay between the germline ends. The CDR3 has 14 residues. CDR3 in amino acids: CASGFFGGNTEAFF. In DNA form, the CDR3 reads TGTGCCAGTGGATTCTTCGGGGGAAACACTGAAGCTTTCTTT.

The genes are TRBV7-9 and TRBJ2-2; 7 nucleotides match TRBD1. Germline CDR1 SEHNR, CDR2 FQNEAQ (reference sequence). Trimming removed 2 bases from V and 0 bases from J; junction bases left unmatched: 9. This CDR3 contains 18 residues. The CDR3 reads CASSLMGQILTNTGELFF. CDR3 in DNA: TGTGCCAGCAGCTTAATGGGACAGATCTTGACGAACACCGGGGAGCTGTTTTTT.